The entry that follows covers one TCR beta chain sequence. Its specificity is not known. Each CDR3 protein is one row after TCRdb ran MiXCR on the 5' RACE reads. This sample has hundreds of thousands of distinct CDR3 sequences; 7.5% occur once, and the top ten carry 5.4%. The data originate from a study of identical twins. The germline V gene encodes CDR1 SGHTA and CDR2 FQGTGA. The CDR3 runs to 15 residues. V lost 4 bases to trimming and J lost 4 bases; unmatched junction nucleotides: 6. General study points: High-abundance cord blood beta clonotypes had fewer insertions; memory repertoires showed none.

This same sample was also taken into another study, of yellow fever vaccine responses in identical twins. Per that paper: Reports say the vaccine T cell response in twins looked partly convergent and partly personalized.

Source material: CD8+ T cells sorted from blood. This receptor was identified in a woman aged 18-29 years in good health. V usage is TRBV7-3 and J usage is TRBJ2-1; 8 bases are a match to TRBD2. Written as DNA, the CDR3 is TGTGCCAGCAGCTCGAGCGGGAGTAAATACAATGAGCAGTTCTTC. It specifies CASSSSGSKYNEQFF. The full variable domain, rest sourced from reference TRBV7-3 and TRBJ2-1, is GAGVSQTPSNKVTEKGKYVELRCDPISGHTALYWYRQSLGQGPEFLIYFQGTGAADDSGLPNDRFFAVRPEGSVSTLKIQRTERGDSAVYLCASSSSGSKYNEQFFGPGTRLTVL.